This T cell receptor (beta chain) was sequenced in a study of glioma-infiltrating T cells. This clonotype was picked up a small number of times. Amplification of TCR alpha and beta CDR3 regions from RNA used iRepertoire nested multiplex PCR. TCRdb independently ran MiXCR on the multiplex PCR reads; one entry per CDR3 protein. The sample has about 210,000 distinct CDR3 sequences, 32% seen once. Trimming removed 4 bases from V and 2 bases from J; junction bases left unmatched: 4. CDR1 is LGHNA, CDR2 YSLEER, per germline. The CDR3 runs to 15 residues. The specimen was glioma tissue, nonneoplastic brain tissue, or PBMCs (not recorded which). The receptor's source is a human donor with low-grade glioma or glioblastoma, undergoing nonglioma brain surgery, or in good health (not recorded which). This chain connects TRBV4-3 to TRBJ2-1, with 8 positions matching TRBD2. DNA of the CDR3: TGCGCCAGCAGCCGAAGCGGGAGCGCCTACAATGAGCAGTTCTTC. This encodes CASSRSGSAYNEQFF.